This T cell receptor (beta chain) is drawn from a study of T cell responses to AZD1222 COVID-19 vaccine. This clone was counted between two and nine times. What it recognizes is unknown. Sequencing used immunoSEQ multiplex PCR; TCRdb keeps in-frame clones, though not all of them. The sample carries about 89,000 clones, 91% recorded once. General study results and limits: Spike regions recognized by vaccine-associated CD4 TCRs spanned the protein, led by 160-218 and 743-854. At baseline, just a handful of AZD1222 recipients tested seropositive. Rises in breadth and depth of Spike-specific TCRs came after two AZD1222 doses.

The clonotype was recovered from an adult in good health. The input for sequencing was peripheral blood, taken on day 0 of MenACWY control vaccination.

The CDR3 nucleotides read TGTGCCAGCAGCTTGGGGACAGCACAAGGAAATTCACCCCTCCACTTT. Its translation: CASSLGTAQGNSPLHF. The rearrangement links TRBV5-6 to TRBJ1-6; possible D gene TRBD1, 6 bases. This CDR3 has 16 residues. From germline, CDR1 is SGHDT and CDR2 YYEEEE. V gave up 0 bases and J gave up 7 bases, with 14 bases separating them.